Each of the 8 T cell receptor beta chains below was sequenced from the same sample in a study of chemoradiotherapy in HPV16-positive cancers. Only in-frame clones appear in the TCRdb table, and some are missing; sequencing was by immunoSEQ multiplex PCR. The data show fewer than 20,000 clones, 75% to 85% seen once. Collection of the sample occurred from a patient who underwent chemoradiotherapy. These receptors originate from a human donor with HPV-associated anogenital cancer.

The gene calls are TRBV14 and TRBJ1-1, with D possibly being TRBD1 (6 bases). Trimming left V 5 bases short and J 1 base short, with 8 bases between. The length of the CDR3 is 13 residues. Germline V lookup: CDR1 SGHDN, CDR2 FVKESK. CDR3 protein: CASSVQGNTEAFF. The CDR3 DNA reads TGTGCCAGCAGCGTACAGGGGAACACTGAAGCTTTCTTT.

This clone came up once. This rearrangement joins TRBV28 to TRBJ1-5, with D possibly TRBD1 on 5 matching bases. Trimming took 6 bases from V and 4 from J, leaving 13 bases between them. The germline V gene encodes CDR1 MDHEN and CDR2 SYDVKM. This CDR3 contains 14 residues. CDR3 residues: CASSPGPINQPQHF. CDR3 bases: TGTGCCAGCAGCCCGGGGCCTATAAATCAGCCCCAGCATTTT.

This clone has only a few counts. The chain uses TRBV5-4 and TRBJ1-5; perhaps TRBD1 as D (5 bases). V lost 0 bases and J lost 0, with 16 bases in between. Per the germline V gene, CDR1 is SGHNT and CDR2 is YYREEE (reference sequence). The CDR3 runs to 18 residues. The DNA for the CDR3 is TGTGCCAGCAGCTTGGGCCCCAGGGTGGGCAATAGCAATCAGCCCCAGCATTTT. Its protein product is CASSLGPRVGNSNQPQHF.

This chain links TRBV6-1 with TRBJ1-1; TRBD1 matches 7 bases. CDR1 MNHNS and CDR2 SASEGT come from the germline V gene. This CDR3 spans 14 amino acids. J lost 2 bases, V lost 6 bases, and 6 bases had no gene match. CDR3 sequence (DNA): TGTGCCAGCAGCATAGGGGACAGTAACACTGAAGCTTTCTTT. As protein: CASSIGDSNTEAFF.

The chain employs TRBV29-1 and TRBJ1-6; TRBD1 agrees at 7 bases. V lost 4 bases to trimming and J lost 6 bases; unmatched junction nucleotides: 6. The germline gives CDR1 SQVTM, CDR2 ANQGSEA. The CDR3 sequence is 14 residues long. This chain's CDR3 is CSVATTGSNSPLHF. The CDR3 region has the DNA TGCAGCGTTGCTACGACAGGGAGTAATTCACCCCTCCACTTT.

The CDR3 DNA reads TGCGCCAGCAGCTTGAGGGCCCGGGGCTCACCCCTCCACTTT. Amino acids: CASSLRARGSPLHF. The gene calls are TRBV5-1 and TRBJ1-6; possibly TRBD1 for D (5 bases). This CDR3 is 14 amino acids long. Trimming stripped 1 base from V and 10 bases from J, with 12 bases between. CDR1 SGHRS and CDR2 YFSETQ come from the germline V gene.

The count of this clone is one. The CDR3, as DNA: TGCGCCAGCAGCCAAGTGGCAGGCGATACGCAGTATTTT. This codes for CASSQVAGDTQYF. The chain is built from TRBV4-3 and TRBJ2-3, with no clear D. Deletions cut 1 base from V and 6 bases from J, with 8 bases between. CDR1 is LGHNA and CDR2 is YSLEER in the germline V gene. This CDR3 is 13 amino acids long.

This clone has a handful of counts. V and J are TRBV9 and TRBJ1-1; D is undetermined. In germline, CDR1 is SGDLS, CDR2 YYNGEE. CDR3 length equals 12 residues. Trimming removed 5 bases at V and 5 bases at J, with 10 bases between. Here the CDR3 DNA reads TGTGCCAGCAGAGGTCCGGATACTGAAGCTTTCTTT. This codes for CASRGPDTEAFF.